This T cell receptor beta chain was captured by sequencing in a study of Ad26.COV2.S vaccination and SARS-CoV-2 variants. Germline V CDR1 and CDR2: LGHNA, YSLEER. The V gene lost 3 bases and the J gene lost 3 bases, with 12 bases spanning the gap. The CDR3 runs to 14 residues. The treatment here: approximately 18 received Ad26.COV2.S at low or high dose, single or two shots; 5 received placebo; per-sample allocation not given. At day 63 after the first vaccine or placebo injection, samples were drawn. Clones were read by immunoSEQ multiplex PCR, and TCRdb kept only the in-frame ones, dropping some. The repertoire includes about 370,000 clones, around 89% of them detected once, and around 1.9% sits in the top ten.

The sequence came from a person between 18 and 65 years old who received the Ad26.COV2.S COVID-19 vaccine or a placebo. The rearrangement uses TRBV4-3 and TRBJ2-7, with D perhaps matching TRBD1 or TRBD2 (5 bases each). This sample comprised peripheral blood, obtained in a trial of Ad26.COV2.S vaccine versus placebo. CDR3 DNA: TGCGCCAGCAGCCAGGGACCGCTGGGCTACGAGCAGTACTTC. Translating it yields CASSQGPLGYEQYF.